Presented here are 28 T cell receptor beta chains from one specimen sequenced in a study of monozygotic twins with cystic fibrosis. Libraries were prepared by immunoSEQ multiplex PCR; TCRdb keeps only in-frame clonotypes and omits some of them. The sample includes some 35,000 clones, around 90% of them seen just once. Sequencing was performed on blood. Receptors originate from a boy between 2 and 10 years old with cystic fibrosis.

V gene TRBV6-5 combines with J gene TRBJ2-3, with 9 bases fitting TRBD1. This CDR3 contains 14 residues. Losses at the gene ends were 7 bases for V and 3 bases for J; bases not matched to a gene: 5. In germline, CDR1 is MNHEY, CDR2 SVGAGI. CDR3 in amino acids: CASTPGQGTDTQYF. The CDR3 coding sequence is TGTGCCAGCACTCCGGGACAGGGAACAGATACGCAGTATTTT.

Regarding this clone: Its ends do not fully match the called genes, so a read error is possible. The chain carries TRBV6-5 and TRBJ2-7; TRBD2 matches at 13 bases. The CDR3 totals 15 residues. The germline CDR1 and CDR2 sequences are MNHEY and SVGAGI. The CDR3 spells CASRTSGGASHEQYF. The CDR3 region has the DNA TGTGCCAGCAGAACTAGCGGGGGGGCCTCCCACGAGCAGTACTTC.

The chain uses TRBV7-6 and TRBJ1-4; D might be TRBD1 (6 bases). This CDR3 has 16 amino acids. V lost 5 bases, J lost 5 bases, and 18 bases lay in between. Germline V gene lookup returns CDR1 SGHVS and CDR2 FNYEAQ. DNA of the CDR3: TGTGCCAGCAGCCTGACCGCTACAGGACAGAATGAAAAACTGTTTTTT. It encodes CASSLTATGQNEKLFF.

This chain joins TRBV7-6 and TRBJ2-1; TRBD1 aligns across 10 bases. Germline V gene lookup returns CDR1 SGHVS and CDR2 FNYEAQ. J gave up 5 bases and V 5 bases, and 6 bases lay outside the gene matches. The CDR3 length is 15 residues. This chain's CDR3 is CASSPRGTGDNEQFF. CDR3 bases: TGTGCCAGCAGCCCCAGGGGGACAGGGGACAATGAGCAGTTCTTC.

The chain links TRBV6-1 to TRBJ2-5; TRBD2 might be the D (7 bases). V shed 7 bases and J shed 5 bases, with 14 bases lying between them. This CDR3 has 13 residues. The germline V gene has CDR1 MNHNS and CDR2 SASEGT. Written as DNA, the CDR3 is TGTGCCAGCAATCGGGGGGCCGAGGAGACCCAGTACTTC. This gives the protein CASNRGAEETQYF.

V and J are TRBV12-5 and TRBJ2-7; 10 bases map to TRBD2. The CDR3 has 13 amino acids. J was trimmed by 6 bases and V by 2 bases; bases with no gene match: 1. The germline V gene has CDR1 LGHNT and CDR2 FRNRAP. The DNA of the CDR3 is TGTGCTAGTGGTTTGAGCGGGGGGGCCGAGCAGTACTTC. Encoded protein: CASGLSGGAEQYF.

The rearrangement uses TRBV11-3 and TRBJ2-2; D remains unclear. Germline V gene data show CDR1 as SGHNT and CDR2 as YENEEA. The ends were cut back, 5 bases at V and 4 bases at J, with 20 bases in the middle. The CDR3 extends over 17 amino acids. CDR3: CASSHYIRTSSTGELFF. The CDR3 DNA reads as TGTGCCAGCAGCCATTATATCCGGACCTCGAGCACCGGGGAGCTGTTTTTT.

V usage is TRBV7-3 and J usage is TRBJ1-2; 11 bases are a match to TRBD1. This CDR3 is built from 14 residues. Per germline, CDR1 SGHTA and CDR2 FQGTGA. V shed 5 bases and J 7 bases; nucleotides not matched to a gene: 6. CDR3 residues: CASSLGQGAGGYTF. Written as DNA, the CDR3 is TGTGCCAGCAGCCTAGGACAGGGGGCGGGTGGCTACACCTTC.

The chain joins TRBV6-6 to TRBJ1-2, with unresolved D. There are 12 residues in the CDR3. V lost 5 bases, J lost 3 bases, and 7 bases lay in between. Germline loops: CDR1 MNHNY, CDR2 SVGAGI (reference sequence). CDR3 in amino acids: CASSPEDYGYTF. CDR3 DNA: TGTGCCAGCAGTCCTGAGGACTATGGCTACACCTTC.

CDR3 DNA: TGTGCCAGCAGCTTGGACAGCTCCTATAATTCACCCCTCCACTTT. As protein: CASSLDSSYNSPLHF. J is TRBJ1-6 and V is TRBV5-4; D call uncertain. This CDR3 region has 15 residues. Germline V lookup: CDR1 SGHNT, CDR2 YYREEE (reference sequence). Between the trimmed V and J ends, which lost 0 bases and 0 bases, there was a span of 4 bases.

The chain combines TRBV9 with TRBJ1-2; D is ambiguous. The CDR3 contains 14 residues. V was pared by 0 bases and J by 6 bases, with 12 bases between. CDR1 is SGDLS, CDR2 YYNGEE, per germline. In DNA, the CDR3 is TGTGCCAGCAGCGTAGCTAACCCAGATGATGGCTACACCTTC. Residues: CASSVANPDDGYTF.

This chain connects TRBV5-6 to TRBJ2-2, with D unresolved. The CDR3 runs 17 residues. Germline-derived CDR1 and CDR2 are SGHDT and YYEEEE. V dropped 4 bases and J dropped 1 base, with 17 bases sitting between them. CDR3 in DNA: TGTGCCAGCAGCGTCGGTTTCGGGTTTGGGAACACCGGGGAGCTGTTTTTT. It is translated as CASSVGFGFGNTGELFF. The full variable domain, its missing parts supplied by reference TRBV5-6 and TRBJ2-2, is DAGVTQSPTHLIKTRGQQVTLRCSPKSGHDTVSWYQQALGQGPQFIFQYYEEEERQRGNFPDRFSGHQFPNYSSELNVNALLLGDSALYLCASSVGFGFGNTGELFFGEGSRLTVL.

This clone appeared a single time. The V call is TRBV19, the J call TRBJ1-3; D ambiguous. The ends were cut back, 9 bases at V and 4 bases at J, with 10 bases in the middle. The CDR3 is made up of 12 amino acids. Germline V gene sequence: CDR1 LNHDA, CDR2 SQIVND (reference sequence). Here the CDR3 DNA reads TGTGCCAGCGTTTCGGAGGGAAACACCATATATTTT. This encodes CASVSEGNTIYF.

This chain uses TRBV10-3 with TRBJ1-6, with a tentative D call TRBD1 (5 bases). V was trimmed by 0 bases and J by 7 bases, leaving 16 bases between them. Germline V gene lookup returns CDR1 ENHRY and CDR2 SYGVKD. The CDR3 runs to 17 residues. For the CDR3, the DNA is TGTGCCATCAGTGAGTCCCTGGGGGGGGGTGGCAATTCACCCCTCCACTTT. It specifies CAISESLGGGGNSPLHF.

The chain has TRBV29-1 and TRBJ2-1; 8 bases match TRBD1. CDR3 length equals 12 residues. V was pared by 7 bases and J by 7 bases, with 6 bases of the junction left unmatched. Germline V gene data show CDR1 as SQVTM and CDR2 as ANQGSEA. In nucleotides, the CDR3 is TGCAGCGGGGGACAGGCACGAAATGAGCAGTTCTTC. This gives the protein CSGGQARNEQFF.

V and J are TRBV6-5 and TRBJ1-5; 8 positions agree with TRBD1. This CDR3 comprises 15 residues. Losses at the gene ends were 8 bases for V and 2 bases for J; bases not matched to a gene: 8. Per the germline V gene, CDR1 is MNHEY and CDR2 is SVGAGI. The CDR3 DNA reads TGTGCCAGCGGGACAGGTCCCCAGGGCAATCAGCCCCAGCATTTT. Its protein is CASGTGPQGNQPQHF.

The rearrangement joins TRBV29-1 to TRBJ2-7, with TRBD1 matching over 8 bases. In germline, CDR1 is SQVTM, CDR2 ANQGSEA. The length of the CDR3 is 13 residues. Trimming took 6 bases from V and 0 from J; bases not matched to a gene: 4. The CDR3 spells CSVGQASSYEQYF. The CDR3 DNA follows: TGCAGCGTGGGACAGGCGAGCTCCTACGAGCAGTACTTC.

The chain joins TRBV7-2 to TRBJ1-4, with 7 bases that match TRBD1. CDR1 is SGHTA, CDR2 FQGNSA, per germline. J was trimmed by 2 bases and V by 2 bases; bases with no gene match: 14. The CDR3 has 19 residues. CDR3 DNA: TGTGCCAGCAGCTTACGTTCGACAGGGTGGGCTACGACTAATGAAAAACTGTTTTTT. This translates into CASSLRSTGWATTNEKLFF.

This clone was picked up one time. The chain has TRBV6-5 and TRBJ2-1; 7 nucleotides agree with TRBD1. This CDR3 contains 15 residues. V gave up 6 bases and J gave up 0 bases; unmatched junction bases: 5. In germline, CDR1 is MNHEY, CDR2 SVGAGI. CDR3 protein: CASRPGQSSYNEQFF. CDR3 coding DNA: TGTGCCAGCAGGCCGGGACAGAGCTCCTACAATGAGCAGTTCTTC.

This rearrangement joins TRBV6-5 to TRBJ1-5; 8 bases line up with TRBD1. This CDR3 is 15 amino acids long. Germline V gives CDR1 MNHEY, CDR2 SVGAGI. Germline trimming cut 6 bases from V and 2 bases from J; bases unmatched to any gene: 6. CDR3 region: CASSFGQGGNQPQHF. CDR3 sequence (DNA): TGTGCCAGCAGCTTCGGACAGGGAGGCAATCAGCCCCAGCATTTT.

The chain uses TRBV19 and TRBJ2-3; D gene ambiguous. Germline lookup yields CDR1 LNHDA and CDR2 SQIVND (reference sequence). The CDR3 spans 13 residues. Between the trimmed V and J ends, which lost 5 bases and 5 bases, there was a span of 11 bases. The CDR3 DNA follows: TGTGCCAGTAGTGTCCTCCAAGGAGATACGCAGTATTTT. It translates to CASSVLQGDTQYF.

V gene TRBV5-1 combines with J gene TRBJ1-1; no clear D. The V gene lost 2 bases and the J gene lost 1 base, with 6 bases spanning the gap. The CDR3 has 13 residues. CDR1 and CDR2 (germline): SGHRS, YFSETQ. CDR3 nucleotide sequence: TGCGCCAGCAGCTTACGGACGAACACTGAAGCTTTCTTT. Its protein product is CASSLRTNTEAFF.

The rearrangement joins TRBV7-9 to TRBJ1-4; D call uncertain. Germline CDR1 SEHNR, CDR2 FQNEAQ (reference sequence). CDR3 size: 11 residues. The V end lost 1 base, the J end lost 14 bases, and 8 bases lay between the germline ends. The CDR3 is CASSLDRMLFF. The CDR3 DNA is TGTGCCAGCAGCTTAGATCGTATGCTGTTTTTT.

This clone was detected once. The chain is built from TRBV29-1 and TRBJ2-1; TRBD2 agrees at 7 bases. This CDR3 spans 13 amino acids. Germline loops: CDR1 SQVTM, CDR2 ANQGSEA. V was pared by 7 bases and J by 1 base, with 4 bases of the junction left unmatched. The DNA of the CDR3 is TGCAGCGGTACTAGCGAATCCTACAATGAGCAGTTCTTC. Translating gives CSGTSESYNEQFF.

The chain couples TRBV6-5 to TRBJ1-2, with 7 bases identical to TRBD1. The CDR3 runs 14 residues. The V gene end was trimmed by 6 bases and the J gene end by 5 bases; junction bases not matched to a gene: 9. Looked up from germline, CDR1 is MNHEY and CDR2 is SVGAGI. The CDR3 is CASRPTGDFYGYTF. The CDR3 DNA reads as TGTGCCAGCAGACCCACAGGGGACTTTTATGGCTACACCTTC.

The J gene is TRBJ2-4, the V gene TRBV18, with D maybe TRBD1 (5 bases). The CDR3 consists of 18 residues. The V and J ends lost 0 bases and 6 bases respectively, with 21 bases between them. From germline, CDR1 is KGHSH and CDR2 LQKENI. The chain's CDR3 is CASSPPGLTAYNRNIQYF. As DNA, the CDR3 is TGTGCCAGCTCACCACCGGGGCTTACTGCTTACAATAGAAACATTCAGTACTTC. Variable domain in full (rest from reference TRBV18 and TRBJ2-4): NAGVMQNPRHLVRRRGQEARLRCSPMKGHSHVYWYRQLPEEGLKFMVYLQKENIIDESGMPKERFSAEFPKEGPSILRIQQVVRGDSAAYFCASSPPGLTAYNRNIQYFGAGTRLSVL.

The genes are TRBV5-1 and TRBJ1-2, with D perhaps matching TRBD1 (6 bases). With 2 bases removed from V and 2 bases from J, the gap between germline ends came to 10 bases. The CDR3 is made up of 14 amino acids. Germline CDR1 is SGHRS and CDR2 is YFSETQ. The CDR3 is CASSLGQGNYGYTF. The CDR3 nucleotides are TGCGCCAGCAGCTTAGGGCAGGGGAACTATGGCTACACCTTC. Drawing the rest from reference TRBV5-1 and TRBJ1-2, the complete variable domain is KAGVTQTPRYLIKTRGQQVTLSCSPISGHRSVSWYQQTPGQGLQFLFEYFSETQRNKGNFPGRFSGRQFSNSRSEMNVSTLELGDSALYLCASSLGQGNYGYTFGSGTRLTVV.

The chain joins TRBV25-1 to TRBJ2-3, with D maybe TRBD1 (6 bases). The ends were cut back, 6 bases at V and 7 bases at J, with 8 bases in the middle. Germline V gives CDR1 MGHDK, CDR2 SYGVNS. This CDR3 contains 11 residues. CDR3 nucleotides: TGTGCCAGCAGACAGGGCCATACGCAGTATTTT. It specifies CASRQGHTQYF. The variable domain in full, with the rest retrieved from reference TRBV25-1 and TRBJ2-3, is EADIYQTPRYLVIGTGKKITLECSQTMGHDKMYWYQQDPGMELHLIHYSYGVNSTEKGDLSSESTVSRIRTEHFPLTLESARPSHTSQYLCASRQGHTQYFGPGTRLTVL.